At least ten counts were recorded for the clone carrying this TCR beta chain. This entry belongs to a study of response to subunit inactivated influenza vaccine. Looked up from germline, CDR1 is SEHNR and CDR2 is FQNEAQ (reference sequence). The CDR3 has 12 amino acids. Deletions cut 3 bases from V and 0 bases from J, with 2 bases between. TCRdb itself ran the RT-PCR reads through MiXCR, one entry per CDR3 protein. Of hundreds of thousands of distinct CDR3 sequences listed, more than 11% are singletons. The specimen comprised PBMCs from blood, sampled less than 15 days before vaccination. The chain uses TRBV7-9 and TRBJ2-5; D gene unclear. The receptor was isolated from a man between 45 and 60 years old who received an inactivated influenza vaccine. CDR3 nucleotide sequence: TGTGCCAGCAGCTTTTACCAAGAGACCCAGTACTTC. Its translation is CASSFYQETQYF.